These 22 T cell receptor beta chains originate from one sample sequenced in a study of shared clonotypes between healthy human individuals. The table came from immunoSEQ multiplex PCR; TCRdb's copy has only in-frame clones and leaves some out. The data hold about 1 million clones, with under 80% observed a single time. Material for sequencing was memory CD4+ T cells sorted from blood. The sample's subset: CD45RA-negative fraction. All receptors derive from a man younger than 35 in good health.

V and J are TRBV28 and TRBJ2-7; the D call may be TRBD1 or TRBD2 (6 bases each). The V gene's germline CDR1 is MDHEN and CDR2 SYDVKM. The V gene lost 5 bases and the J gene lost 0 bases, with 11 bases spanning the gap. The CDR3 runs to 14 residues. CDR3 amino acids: CASSRGTYSYEQYF. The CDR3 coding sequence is TGTGCCAGCAGTAGGGGGACTTACTCCTACGAGCAGTACTTC.

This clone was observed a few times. CDR3 nucleotides: TGTGCCAGCAGCCGAGGGACTAGCGGGAGATATGGGCAAAGTCAGTTCTTC. Encoded protein: CASSRGTSGRYGQSQFF. V usage is TRBV11-2 and J usage is TRBJ2-1; 14 positions agree with TRBD2. Germline CDR1 is SGHAT and CDR2 is FQNNGV. The CDR3 spans 17 residues. J lost 13 bases, V lost 5 bases, and 16 bases had no gene match.

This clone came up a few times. CDR3 DNA: TGTGCCAGCAGTAGCGGGAGTCTCTACGAGCAGTACTTC. It specifies CASSSGSLYEQYF. The chain uses TRBV25-1 and TRBJ2-7; the match to TRBD2 covers 8 bases. This CDR3 has 13 residues. CDR1 and CDR2 from the germline V gene are MGHDK and SYGVNS. The junction had 3 bases not matched to a gene; V was cut back by 5 bases and J by 3 bases.

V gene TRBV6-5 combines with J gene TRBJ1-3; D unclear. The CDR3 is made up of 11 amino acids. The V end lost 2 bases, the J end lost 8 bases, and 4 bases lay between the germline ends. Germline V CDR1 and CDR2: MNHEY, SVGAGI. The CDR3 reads CASSYRDTIYF. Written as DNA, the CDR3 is TGTGCCAGCAGTTACCGGGACACCATATATTTT.

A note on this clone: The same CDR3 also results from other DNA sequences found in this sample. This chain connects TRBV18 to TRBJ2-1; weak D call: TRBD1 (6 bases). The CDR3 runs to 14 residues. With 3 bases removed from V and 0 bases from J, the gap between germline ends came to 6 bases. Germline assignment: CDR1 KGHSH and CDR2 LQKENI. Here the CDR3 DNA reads TGTGCCAGCTCACCGGACAGCTCCTACAATGAGCAGTTCTTC. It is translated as CASSPDSSYNEQFF.

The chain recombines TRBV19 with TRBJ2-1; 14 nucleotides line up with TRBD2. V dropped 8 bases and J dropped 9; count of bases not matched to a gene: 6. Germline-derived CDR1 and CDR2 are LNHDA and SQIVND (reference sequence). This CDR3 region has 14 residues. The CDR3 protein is CASLGLAGVIEQFF. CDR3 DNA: TGTGCCAGTCTGGGACTAGCGGGAGTGATTGAGCAGTTCTTC. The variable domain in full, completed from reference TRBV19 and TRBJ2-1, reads DGGITQSPKYLFRKEGQNVTLSCEQNLNHDAMYWYRQDPGQGLRLIYYSQIVNDFQKGDIAEGYSVSREKKESFPLTVTSAQKNPTAFYLCASLGLAGVIEQFFGPGTRLTVL.

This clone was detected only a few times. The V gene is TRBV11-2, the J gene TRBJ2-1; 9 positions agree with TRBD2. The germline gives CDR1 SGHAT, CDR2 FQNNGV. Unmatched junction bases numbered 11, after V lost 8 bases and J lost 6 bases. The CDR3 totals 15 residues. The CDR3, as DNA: TGTGCCAGCGGGAGTATAGCGGGAGCGGGCAATGAGCAGTTCTTC. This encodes CASGSIAGAGNEQFF.

The CDR3 reads CASSLGRKYGYTF. The CDR3 nucleotides are TGTGCCAGCAGCTTGGGCAGGAAATATGGCTACACCTTC. The V call is TRBV5-6, the J call TRBJ1-2; D remains unclear. In germline, CDR1 is SGHDT, CDR2 YYEEEE. The CDR3 has 13 residues. Trimming pared 0 bases from V and 5 bases from J, leaving 8 bases between.

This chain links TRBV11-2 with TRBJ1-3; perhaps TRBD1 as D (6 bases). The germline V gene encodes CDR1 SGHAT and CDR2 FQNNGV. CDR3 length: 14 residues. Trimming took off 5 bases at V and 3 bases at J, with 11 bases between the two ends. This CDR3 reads CASSTQGFGNTIYF. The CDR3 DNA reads TGTGCCAGCAGCACTCAGGGGTTTGGAAACACCATATATTTT.

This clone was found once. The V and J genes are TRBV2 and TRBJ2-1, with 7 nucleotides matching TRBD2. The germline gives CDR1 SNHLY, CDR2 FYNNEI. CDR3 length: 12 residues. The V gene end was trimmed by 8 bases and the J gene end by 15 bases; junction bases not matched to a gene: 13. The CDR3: CASGGDSPSRFF. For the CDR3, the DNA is TGTGCCAGCGGGGGGGACTCCCCTTCGAGGTTCTTC. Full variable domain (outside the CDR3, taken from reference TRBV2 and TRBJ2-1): EPEVTQTPSHQVTQMGQEVILRCVPISNHLYFYWYRQILGQKVEFLVSFYNNEISEKSEIFDDQFSVERPDGSNFTLKIRSTKLEDSAMYFCASGGDSPSRFFGPGTRLTVL.

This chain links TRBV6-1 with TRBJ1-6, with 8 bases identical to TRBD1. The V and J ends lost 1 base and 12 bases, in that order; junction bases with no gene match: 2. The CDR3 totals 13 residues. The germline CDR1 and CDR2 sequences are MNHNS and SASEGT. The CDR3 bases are TGTGCCAGCAGTGAAGGGACAGGGTTACCCCTCCACTTT. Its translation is CASSEGTGLPLHF.

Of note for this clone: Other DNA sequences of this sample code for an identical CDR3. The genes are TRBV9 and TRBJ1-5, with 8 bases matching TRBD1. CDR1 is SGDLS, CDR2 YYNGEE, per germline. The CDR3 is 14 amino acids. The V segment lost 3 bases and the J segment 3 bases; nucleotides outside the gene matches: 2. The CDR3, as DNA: TGTGCCAGCAGCGGGGGACAGGACAATCAGCCCCAGCATTTT. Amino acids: CASSGGQDNQPQHF.

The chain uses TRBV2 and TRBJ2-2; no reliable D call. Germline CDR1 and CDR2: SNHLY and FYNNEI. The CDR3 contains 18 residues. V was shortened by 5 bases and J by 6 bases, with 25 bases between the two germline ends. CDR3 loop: CASSPGIGFLVAAGELFF. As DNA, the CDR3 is TGTGCCAGCAGTCCCGGCATCGGTTTCCTCGTGGCGGCCGGGGAGCTGTTTTTT.

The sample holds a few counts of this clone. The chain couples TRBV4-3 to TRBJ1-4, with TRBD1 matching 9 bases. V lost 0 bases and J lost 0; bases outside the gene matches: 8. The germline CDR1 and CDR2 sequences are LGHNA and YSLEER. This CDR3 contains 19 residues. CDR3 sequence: CASSQDGTGGFATNEKLFF. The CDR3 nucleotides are TGCGCCAGCAGCCAAGATGGAACAGGGGGCTTTGCAACTAATGAAAAACTGTTTTTT.

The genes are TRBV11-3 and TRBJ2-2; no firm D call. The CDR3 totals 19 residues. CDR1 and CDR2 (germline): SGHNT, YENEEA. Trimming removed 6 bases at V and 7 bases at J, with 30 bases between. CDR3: CASSIHIIRKNSARGELFF. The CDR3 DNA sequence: TGTGCCAGCAGTATCCACATCATCAGAAAGAACAGTGCGCGCGGGGAGCTGTTTTTT.

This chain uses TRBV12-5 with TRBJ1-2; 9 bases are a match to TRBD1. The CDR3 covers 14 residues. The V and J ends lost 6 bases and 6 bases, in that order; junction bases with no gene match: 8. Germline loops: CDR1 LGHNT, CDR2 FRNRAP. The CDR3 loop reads CASGNRGLEDGYTF. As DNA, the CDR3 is TGTGCTAGTGGCAACAGGGGGCTTGAGGATGGCTACACCTTC. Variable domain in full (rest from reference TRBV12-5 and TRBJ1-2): DARVTQTPRHKVTEMGQEVTMRCQPILGHNTVFWYRQTMMQGLELLAYFRNRAPLDDSGMPKDRFSAEMPDATLATLKIQPSEPRDSAVYFCASGNRGLEDGYTFGSGTRLTVV.

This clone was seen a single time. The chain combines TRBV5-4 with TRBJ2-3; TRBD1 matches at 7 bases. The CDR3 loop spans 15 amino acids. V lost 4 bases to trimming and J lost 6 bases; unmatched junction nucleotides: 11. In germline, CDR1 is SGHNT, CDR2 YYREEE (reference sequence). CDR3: CASSQWATGEDTQYF. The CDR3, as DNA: TGTGCCAGCAGCCAATGGGCAACAGGGGAGGATACGCAGTATTTT.

The CDR3 region is CASSPTASGDLYEQYF. The CDR3 nucleotides read TGTGCCAGCTCACCAACCGCTAGCGGGGACCTCTACGAGCAGTACTTC. The genes are TRBV18 and TRBJ2-7; 9 bases align to TRBD2. The CDR3 covers 16 residues. Germline V lookup: CDR1 KGHSH, CDR2 LQKENI. Trimming removed 2 bases from V and 3 bases from J; junction bases left unmatched: 8. Variable domain in full (rest from reference TRBV18 and TRBJ2-7): NAGVMQNPRHLVRRRGQEARLRCSPMKGHSHVYWYRQLPEEGLKFMVYLQKENIIDESGMPKERFSAEFPKEGPSILRIQQVVRGDSAAYFCASSPTASGDLYEQYFGPGTRLTVT.

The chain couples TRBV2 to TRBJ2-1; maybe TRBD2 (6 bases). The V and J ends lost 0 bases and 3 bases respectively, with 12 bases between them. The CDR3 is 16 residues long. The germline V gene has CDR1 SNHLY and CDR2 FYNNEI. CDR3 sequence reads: CASSEAGAGNYNEQFF. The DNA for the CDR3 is TGTGCCAGCAGTGAAGCAGGGGCGGGAAACTACAATGAGCAGTTCTTC.

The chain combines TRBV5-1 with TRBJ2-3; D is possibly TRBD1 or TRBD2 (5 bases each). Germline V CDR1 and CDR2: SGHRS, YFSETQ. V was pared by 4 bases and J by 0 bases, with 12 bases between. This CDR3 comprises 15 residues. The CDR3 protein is CASSPGQASTDTQYF. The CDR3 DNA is TGCGCCAGCAGCCCGGGGCAGGCTAGCACAGATACGCAGTATTTT.

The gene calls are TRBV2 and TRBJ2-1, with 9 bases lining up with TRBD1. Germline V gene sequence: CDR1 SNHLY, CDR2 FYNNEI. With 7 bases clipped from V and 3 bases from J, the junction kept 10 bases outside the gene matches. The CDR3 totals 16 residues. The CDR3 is CASKKGMGQGYNEQFF. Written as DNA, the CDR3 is TGTGCCAGCAAAAAAGGGATGGGACAGGGCTACAATGAGCAGTTCTTC.

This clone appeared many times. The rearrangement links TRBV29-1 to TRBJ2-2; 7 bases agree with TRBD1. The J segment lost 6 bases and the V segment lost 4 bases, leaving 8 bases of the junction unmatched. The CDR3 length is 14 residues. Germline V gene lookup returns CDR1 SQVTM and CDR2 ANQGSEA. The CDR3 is CSVARDSLAGELFF. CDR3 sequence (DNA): TGCAGCGTTGCCCGGGACAGTTTGGCCGGGGAGCTGTTTTTT.